This TCR beta chain derives from a study of cytomegalovirus exposure and HLA in healthy donors (dated by TCRdb to 2015 to 2018). For the wider study: An earlier analysis of roughly 500 of the donors reported about 300 Gb of sequence data and 117 million unique TCR beta sequences obtained from approximately 180 million T cells. Approximately 300 gigabases of sequencing data and around 90 million unique TCR sequences made up an early release that covered over 550 HLA-typed donors. Of the 350 to 400 genotyped donors, approximately 80% fell in the genetic ancestry cluster associated with self-reported Caucasian donors. The study aimed to test whether signatures of past pathogen exposure could be identified by cataloging public T cell receptors. The T cell repertoires of about 700 subjects were profiled by immunosequencing and related to cytomegalovirus serostatus. In addition to the first cohort of 650 to 800 subjects, a separate validation cohort of under 150 different subjects was used. The study combined high-throughput TCR immunosequencing, statistical association of individual TCRs with disease status, and machine learning to predict cytomegalovirus infection status. A later analysis re-analyzed previously published TCR beta repertoires from 650 to 800 donors and added high-resolution HLA genotyping to study TCR occurrence patterns. Rather than using new phenotypic data, the later analysis identified candidate immune exposures from TCR beta sequences and from how often those sequences occurred across donors. An earlier analysis of 587 of the donors applied high-throughput TCR beta sequencing to assess whether each TCR beta V gene segment acted as functional or pseudogenic. Donor age, sex, ethnicity and CMV serostatus were compiled alongside the repertoire data. Genome-wide SNP genotypes for about 55% of the roughly 670 donors were used in a later genetic analysis, which treated that subset as a discovery cohort. All discovery cohort repertoires had been generated using a single sequencing platform. Both class I and class II loci were covered by HLA typing, at four-digit resolution. Typing coverage differed by locus: A, B, C, DRB1 and DQB1 were typed in roughly 629-640 donors, DQA1 in 522, DPA1 in some 600, and DPB1 in just under 480. About five DR-DQ haplotypes were treated as single units for association and clustering because of strong linkage in the cohort. Among roughly 400 genotyped donors of the cohort, an average of around 250,000 unique TCR beta nucleotide sequences was sequenced per donor, of which 15% to 20% were non-productive. Findings and caveats that apply to the study as a whole: A later analysis found that HLA-associated TCR beta chains were more clonally expanded and had lower generation probabilities than equally common non-associated chains. A further reported finding was that TCR beta sequences accurately predicted the HLA-A and HLA-B alleles for most subjects in the first cohort. In a later analysis, around 17,000 TCR beta sequences were associated with specific HLA alleles at a false discovery rate of 0.05. The authors suggested that the approach could potentially be extended to other disease states and immunological phenotypes. The classifier was reported to diagnose cytomegalovirus status with high specificity and sensitivity in both the original cohort and the validation cohort. A few of the identified cytomegalovirus-associated TCR beta chains were confirmed in vitro to be specific for cytomegalovirus antigens. A later analysis found that TCR association rates varied across HLA loci, with DRB1 alleles showing the most associated TCRs and HLA-C alleles the fewest. Several of the top co-occurrence clusters appeared to be linked to parvovirus B19, influenza, CMV and Epstein-Barr virus, according to a later analysis. Correlated functional status among segregating V segments might be attributable to linkage disequilibrium, but an unknown experimental factor could not be ruled out. Immune exposure information for the cohort was limited to CMV serostatus. V-gene and J-gene trimming of TCR beta chains was associated with a missense DCLRE1C variant in a later genetic analysis, and the association was replicated in an independent cohort. Across donors, most TCR sequences were observed very rarely, whereas some public TCRs were present in many individuals. According to a later genetic analysis, donors in an Asian-associated ancestry cluster had fewer N-insertions in productive TCRs than the approximately 610-donor mean. Because counts were too low, roughly 18 rarely observed V segments, including chromosome 9 orphons, were left out of the earlier analysis of 587 of the donors. A cluster of highly shared sequence variants was judged likely to represent a technical artifact of the sequencing pipeline. Roughly uniform sequencing depth across donors was assumed in presence/absence analyses, although this assumption may not hold. The cohort was sequenced for TCR beta chains only, and without alpha or paired-chain data the features that could be detected were limited. A later analysis found that most CMV-associated TCR beta chains appeared HLA-restricted, with HLA associations seemingly driven largely by CMV exposure. When HLA alleles, especially DR and DQ, strongly co-occurred, TCR associations were difficult to assign to individual alleles. Some IMGT-functional V segments, including TRBV6-2 and TRBV6-3, could not be told apart with the 87-base-pair reads, so those segments were excluded. HLA typing was unavailable for some donors at each locus, so association tests used only the typed subset. The study gave a list of under 200 TCR beta chains associated with cytomegalovirus. In an earlier analysis of roughly 500 of the donors, most TCR beta V segments appeared in productive rearrangements about 90% or about 30% of the time, broadly matching IMGT annotations.

A word on this clone: Its specific antigen is unknown. Base qualities are not recorded, but no much larger clone differs from it by a single base.

Sequences SGHAT (CDR1) and FQDESV (CDR2) are obtained from the germline V gene (reference sequence). V and J lose 5 bases and 3 bases, and a span of 11 bases separates them. The CDR3 holds 13 amino acids from the cysteine to the phenylalanine. The only DNA kept is the CDR3, 39 bases in frame from the first base. Receptor amplification or capture employed the immunoSEQ multiplex PCR assay. For the multiplex PCR, a mixture combining 60 forward primers for TCR Vbeta segments and 13 reverse primers for TCR Jbeta segments was used. The CDR3 region of rearranged TCR beta genes was amplified from genomic DNA with a multiplex PCR assay. On the Illumina HiSeq System, the amplified TCR beta libraries were sequenced as 87-base-pair reads. Turning to the authors' computational methods: In a later analysis, tens of millions of unique TCR beta chains were counted across the roughly 610 repertoires, and approximately 9.9 million of these chains were shared by at least two donors. To remove PCR and sequencing errors, raw reads were error-corrected and collapsed into unique sequences using a nearest-neighbor algorithm that merged closely related sequences. To assign V, D and J gene segments, CDR3 sequences were aligned to IMGT reference sequences. For a sequence to be retained, a match of at least six nucleotides was required to both a V gene segment and a J gene segment. A rearrangement was called productive if the CDR3 had no stop codons and remained in frame with V and J, and every other rearrangement was called non-productive. CDR3 was defined by IMGT convention, running from the second conserved V-encoded cysteine to the conserved J-encoded phenylalanine. The earlier analysis of some 540 of the donors excluded any sequence lacking an unambiguous match to a single V gene segment. An earlier analysis of some 610 of the donors called V segments functional above 56.7% productive rearrangements and segregating when the between-donor standard deviation exceeded 5%. A statistical classification framework was built to diagnose cytomegalovirus status from the catalog of TCR beta chain sequences. In a later analysis, V and J genes were assigned by comparing TCR nucleotide sequences against IMGT/GENE-DB human TR gene sequences. The TCRdist pipeline was used in a later analysis to assign CDR3 sequences and most-parsimonious VDJ recombination scenarios. In a later analysis, every TCR beta chain was defined by the combination of its CDR3 amino acid sequence and its V-gene family, and reads without a unique V-gene family were dropped. A later analysis removed roughly 590 highly shared, low-generation-probability nucleotide sequences to deal with suspected cross-contamination and a sequencing artifact. A later analysis calculated a clonal expansion index for each public chain from normalized within-repertoire ranks of inferred template counts. In a later analysis, generation probabilities were computed with a VDJ recombination model fitted to out-of-frame rearrangements, and the resulting probabilities were checked against IGoR. Hypergeometric tests were used in a later analysis to score TCR-TCR, TCR-HLA and TCR-CMV co-occurrence, with a repertoire-size bias correction applied to the TCR pairs. To estimate false discovery rates, a later analysis permuted the HLA or CMV assignments 20 times. In a later analysis, co-occurring TCRs were grouped using DBSCAN, and TCRdist sequence similarity was added for clustering within HLA-allele-positive subsets. Repertoires with fewer than 30,000 or more than 120,000 public chains were left out of co-occurrence clustering, as were about 5 repertoires with anomalous nucleotide sharing. The table was pulled from immuneACCESS by TCRdb, which kept in-frame rearrangements only. Such tables lose some clones; where checked, under half of the loss comes from unresolved V genes, and the rest has no known cause. That table is the source of V, J and clone size, and D and trimming were worked out from the DNA. Recorded for this sample are tens of thousands of clones; around three quarters of them occurred a single time. The ten largest clones take up 6.3% of the sample.

In total, approximately 610 healthy bone marrow donors made up the cohort. Cohort members were all nominally healthy when sampled, although unrecorded immune exposures were likely present. The donor tested CMV seronegative, placing the donor among the 350 to 400 seronegative members of the cohort. A peripheral blood sample was provided by each donor, and peripheral blood mononuclear cells were used for TCR beta sequencing. Genomic DNA was extracted from the blood cell samples with the Qiagen DNeasy Blood Extraction Kit. Material for sequencing was PBMCs. The rearranged chain carries TRBV11-1 and TRBJ2-7; the best D guess is TRBD1, with 5 bases matching. The receptor comes from a young man in good health and CMV-seronegative. The CDR3 has the sequence CASSTGPNYEQYF. The base sequence is TGTGCCAGCAGCACAGGACCGAACTACGAGCAGTACTTC.